A selection of T cell receptor beta chains follows, all from one sample in a study of T cells in Graves' hyperthyroidism and ophthalmopathy. TCRdb ran MiXCR on the multiplex PCR reads and lists one entry per CDR3 protein. The profile shows hundreds of thousands of distinct CDR3 sequences, 35% of them singletons. The sample was blood. The origin of the receptors is a woman aged 35 to 49 with Graves' hyperthyroidism. Each CDR3 is given with its conserved first and last residue. A D gene is named only where the DNA matches it firmly. Rows may omit the clone size; those that give it use once, few, many or a size class.

V: TRBV7-8
D: TRBD1
size: many
J: TRBJ2-7
DNA: TGTGCCAGCAGCTCTACCGGGACAGTCTACGAGCAGTACTTC
CDR3: CASSSTGTVYEQYF

V: TRBV11-2
D: TRBD1
size: .
J: TRBJ2-4
DNA: TGTGCCAGCAGCCGAATACAGGGGTCCAAAAACATTCAGTACTTC
CDR3: CASSRIQGSKNIQYF

V: TRBV6-6
D: .
size: few
J: TRBJ1-5
DNA: TGTGCCAGCATCCCTCTTAACAGGGATGATCAGCCCCAGCATTTT
CDR3: CASIPLNRDDQPQHF

V: TRBV7-9
D: .
size: many
J: TRBJ1-1
DNA: TGTGCCAGCCATTTCTCTACGGAGGGGGCTTTCTTT
CDR3: CASHFSTEGAFF

V: TRBV15
D: .
size: .
J: TRBJ1-2
DNA: TGTGCCACCAGCAGTAAGGGGCACGGTGGCTACACCTTC
CDR3: CATSSKGHGGYTF

V: TRBV6-2/TRBV6-3
D: .
size: many
J: TRBJ1-1
DNA: TGTGCCAGCACCACGACCAGGGAGGGTACTGAAGCTTTCTTT
CDR3: CASTTTREGTEAFF

V: TRBV7-9
D: TRBD1
size: .
J: TRBJ1-2
DNA: TGTGCCAGCAGCCCGCGGACAGGGAGTAGGGCCCATGGCTACACCTTC
CDR3: CASSPRTGSRAHGYTF

V: TRBV12-3/TRBV12-4
D: TRBD1
size: few
J: TRBJ2-5
DNA: TGTGCCAGCAGTGGGTTCGGGACAGGGGTCCAAGAGACCCAGTACTTC
CDR3: CASSGFGTGVQETQYF

V: TRBV10-3
D: .
size: few
J: TRBJ1-5
DNA: TGTGCCATCAGTGAGAAACTGGAGATGGCCCAGCATTTT
CDR3: CAISEKLEMAQHF

V: TRBV7-2
D: .
size: few
J: TRBJ1-3
DNA: TGTGCCAGCAGCGAAGTCGGCGGCTCTGGAAACACCATATATTTT
CDR3: CASSEVGGSGNTIYF

V: TRBV7-2
D: TRBD2
size: .
J: TRBJ2-7
DNA: TGTGCCAGCAGCTTAGCCGGGGGGGGGAGAAGGACCTACGAGCAGTACTTC
CDR3: CASSLAGGGRRTYEQYF

V: TRBV6-5
D: .
size: .
J: TRBJ2-7
DNA: TGTGCCAGCAGCCACGGACTGGGAACCTACGAGCAGTACTTC
CDR3: CASSHGLGTYEQYF

V: TRBV10-3
D: TRBD1
size: .
J: TRBJ2-7
DNA: TGTGCCATCAGTTTATCTGGGACAGCTTACTACGAGCAGTACTTC
CDR3: CAISLSGTAYYEQYF